The 27 T cell receptor beta chains below all came from one sample that was sequenced in a study of response to subunit inactivated influenza vaccine. MiXCR was run by TCRdb on the RT-PCR reads, yielding one entry per CDR3 protein. The sample shows about 300,000 distinct CDR3 sequences, roughly 20% of them seen only once. The specimen comprised PBMCs from blood, sampled about 20 months after vaccination. These receptors were collected from a man between 50 and 69 years old who received an inactivated influenza vaccine.

The chain has TRBV7-9 and TRBJ2-7; weak D call: TRBD1 (5 bases). The V end lost 3 bases, the J end lost 9 bases, and 18 bases lay between the germline ends. CDR3 length: 14 residues. The germline V gene encodes CDR1 SEHNR and CDR2 FQNEAQ (reference sequence). CDR3 residues: CASSFDGMQGGQYF. CDR3 nucleotide sequence: TGTGCCAGCAGCTTTGATGGAATGCAGGGCGGGCAGTACTTC.

The table lists this clonotype with a few counts. The chain combines TRBV5-6 with TRBJ2-2; TRBD1 matches 7 bases. This CDR3 comprises 14 residues. Germline V gene lookup returns CDR1 SGHDT and CDR2 YYEEEE. J lost 7 bases, V lost 4 bases, and 7 bases had no gene match. Here the CDR3 reads CASSPQGYGGELFF. The CDR3 DNA is TGTGCCAGCAGCCCACAGGGGTACGGCGGGGAGCTGTTTTTT. The entire variable domain, with the rest obtained from reference TRBV5-6 and TRBJ2-2, is as follows: DAGVTQSPTHLIKTRGQQVTLRCSPKSGHDTVSWYQQALGQGPQFIFQYYEEEERQRGNFPDRFSGHQFPNYSSELNVNALLLGDSALYLCASSPQGYGGELFFGEGSRLTVL.

CDR3 protein: CASSRGQTPQETQYF. The CDR3 DNA sequence: TGTGCCAGCAGTCGCGGACAAACCCCCCAAGAGACCCAGTACTTC. This chain links TRBV7-9 with TRBJ2-5, with D possibly being TRBD1 (5 bases). Germline V gene data show CDR1 as SEHNR and CDR2 as FQNEAQ (reference sequence). V lost 6 bases, J lost 1 base, and 15 bases lay in between. The CDR3 has 15 amino acids.

V gene TRBV10-3 combines with J gene TRBJ2-7; 7 nucleotides line up with TRBD2. Germline CDR1 and CDR2: ENHRY and SYGVKD. The CDR3 extends over 14 amino acids. The junction had 2 bases not matched to a gene; V was cut back by 1 base and J by 2 bases. The CDR3 is CAISEYSGAYEQYF. The CDR3 DNA sequence: TGTGCCATCAGTGAGTACAGCGGGGCCTACGAGCAGTACTTC.

The genes are TRBV5-1 and TRBJ2-5; no reliable D call. V lost 2 bases and J lost 5, with 13 bases in between. From germline, CDR1 is SGHRS and CDR2 YFSETQ. This CDR3 has 14 residues. The CDR3 nucleotides read TGCGCCAGCAGCTTTGGTCAGGCTGTTGAGACCCAGTACTTC. Protein: CASSFGQAVETQYF.

This clonotype was observed a few times. The genes are TRBV15 and TRBJ1-5; D gene ambiguous. CDR3 length: 13 residues. CDR1 is LNHNV and CDR2 is YYDKDF in the germline V gene (reference sequence). The V end lost 0 bases, the J end lost 4 bases, and 4 bases lay between the germline ends. CDR3 region: CATSRDENQPQHF. The CDR3 nucleotides read TGTGCCACCAGCAGAGACGAAAATCAGCCCCAGCATTTT.

This clonotype has ten or more counts. The chain employs TRBV12-3 or TRBV12-4 and TRBJ2-3, with TRBD1 identical over 9 bases. The CDR3 spans 16 residues. V gave up 5 bases and J gave up 0 bases; unmatched junction bases: 6. The DNA of the CDR3 is TGTGCCAGCAGTACCACCGGGACAGGGAGCACAGATACGCAGTATTTT. Translating it yields CASSTTGTGSTDTQYF.

This clonotype was seen more than once but under ten times. The chain combines TRBV10-3 with TRBJ2-2; no reliable D call. The CDR3 contains 13 residues. Trimming removed 2 bases from V and 9 bases from J, with 10 bases in between. Germline assignment: CDR1 ENHRY and CDR2 SYGVKD. The CDR3 coding sequence is TGTGCCATCAGTGAGCGCCCCGCCAGGGAGCTGTTTTTT. This encodes CAISERPARELFF.

This clonotype was counted many times. The chain combines TRBV24-1 with TRBJ1-5, with D tentatively TRBD1 (5 bases). Germline V lookup: CDR1 KGHDR, CDR2 SFDVKD. Trimming shortened V by 3 bases and J by 13 bases, and 12 bases separated the two germline ends. CDR3 length: 12 residues. The CDR3 bases are TGTGCCACCAGTGATAGCCGGGACGGACAGCATTTT. This sequence encodes CATSDSRDGQHF.

V gene TRBV4-3 combines with J gene TRBJ2-7; D is perhaps TRBD2 (5 bases). Germline V gives CDR1 LGHNA, CDR2 YSLEER. CDR3 length: 15 residues. Trimming pared 0 bases from V and 1 base from J, leaving 10 bases between. The CDR3 loop is CASSQDNGGSYEQYF. CDR3 nucleotide sequence: TGCGCCAGCAGCCAAGACAACGGAGGATCCTACGAGCAGTACTTC.

This clonotype was picked up many times. CDR3 loop: CASSADREGQPQHF. The CDR3 coding sequence is TGTGCCAGCAGCGCAGACAGGGAAGGACAGCCCCAGCATTTT. V usage is TRBV2 and J usage is TRBJ1-5; 7 bases match TRBD1. Unmatched junction bases numbered 9, after V lost 6 bases and J lost 7 bases. Germline lookup yields CDR1 SNHLY and CDR2 FYNNEI. There are 14 residues in the CDR3. Full variable domain (missing parts from reference TRBV2 and TRBJ1-5): EPEVTQTPSHQVTQMGQEVILRCVPISNHLYFYWYRQILGQKVEFLVSFYNNEISEKSEIFDDQFSVERPDGSNFTLKIRSTKLEDSAMYFCASSADREGQPQHFGDGTRLSIL.

The genes are TRBV6-2 or TRBV6-3 and TRBJ2-2; 9 positions match TRBD2. The J segment lost 5 bases and the V segment lost 6 bases, leaving 10 bases of the junction unmatched. The CDR3 covers 16 residues. CDR1 and CDR2 from the germline V gene are MNHEY and SVGEGT. The CDR3 DNA reads as TGTGCCAGCAGATCACATAGCGGGGGAGTAACCGGGGAGCTGTTTTTT. Protein sequence: CASRSHSGGVTGELFF.

J is TRBJ1-2 and V is TRBV7-2; 9 nucleotides line up with TRBD1. The CDR3 spans 15 residues. The ends lost 8 bases at V and 2 bases at J; junction bases unmatched: 9. Germline loops: CDR1 SGHTA, CDR2 FQGNSA. CDR3 protein: CASQKSGQGNYGYTF. The CDR3 region has the DNA TGTGCCAGCCAAAAATCGGGACAGGGAAACTATGGCTACACCTTC.

The chain joins TRBV6-1 to TRBJ2-2; 9 bases fit TRBD1. The germline CDR1 and CDR2 sequences are MNHNS and SASEGT. The CDR3 loop spans 15 amino acids. The ends lost 6 bases at V and 4 bases at J; junction bases unmatched: 6. The CDR3 reads CASRRPGQGTGELFF. Written as DNA, the CDR3 is TGTGCCAGCAGACGACCGGGACAGGGCACCGGGGAGCTGTTTTTT.

The chain uses TRBV3-1 and TRBJ2-1, with a tentative D call TRBD1 (6 bases). Trimming took off 0 bases at V and 4 bases at J, with 19 bases between the two ends. CDR1 is LGHDT and CDR2 is YNNKEL in the germline V gene (reference sequence). This CDR3 is built from 18 residues. The CDR3 loop reads CASSQDHAYRVLYNEQFF. In DNA, the CDR3 is TGTGCCAGCAGCCAAGATCACGCCTACAGGGTATTATACAATGAGCAGTTCTTC.

This chain connects TRBV5-1 to TRBJ1-1, with 7 bases that match TRBD1. J lost 4 bases, V lost 2 bases, and 8 bases had no gene match. The CDR3 covers 15 residues. Germline lookup yields CDR1 SGHRS and CDR2 YFSETQ. CDR3 loop: CASSFTGDSGTEAFF. Here the CDR3 DNA reads TGCGCCAGCAGCTTCACAGGGGATAGCGGCACTGAAGCTTTCTTT.

This clonotype was detected many times. The chain combines TRBV12-3 or TRBV12-4 with TRBJ1-5; D uncertain. The CDR3 extends over 14 amino acids. V lost 3 bases, J lost 5 bases, and 11 bases lay in between. In DNA form, the CDR3 reads TGTGCCAGCAGTTTTGCCGGTGGGGATCAGCCCCAGCATTTT. It encodes CASSFAGGDQPQHF.

This clonotype was picked up many times. V and J are TRBV12-3 or TRBV12-4 and TRBJ1-1; possibly TRBD1 for D (5 bases). CDR3 size: 16 residues. V was cut by 6 bases and J by 5 bases, with 22 bases left in between. CDR3 amino acids: CASSPMGWGYSTEAFF. The CDR3 nucleotides read TGTGCCAGCAGCCCTATGGGGTGGGGGTATTCTACTGAAGCTTTCTTT.

Comments on this clonotype: The junction departs from the called germline gene at one end, perhaps through a read error. The V and J genes are TRBV7-7 and TRBJ2-1, with unresolved D. The CDR3 is 16 residues long. CDR1 and CDR2 from the germline V gene are SSHAT and FNYEAQ (reference sequence). CDR3 in DNA: TGTGCTAGCAGCTTAGCTACTTCTTTCTCCTACAATGAGCAGTTCTTC. It yields the protein CASSLATSFSYNEQFF.

The sample holds a few counts of this clonotype. The rearrangement links TRBV9 to TRBJ2-1, with D perhaps TRBD1 (5 bases). Trimming took off 0 bases at V and 2 bases at J, with 9 bases between the two ends. The CDR3 runs 15 residues. The germline V gene has CDR1 SGDLS and CDR2 YYNGEE. CDR3 sequence reads: CASSVDEGAYNEQFF. The CDR3 DNA sequence: TGTGCCAGCAGCGTAGATGAAGGGGCCTACAATGAGCAGTTCTTC.

V and J are TRBV20-1 and TRBJ2-4; a possible D gene is TRBD2 (6 bases). CDR3 length equals 14 residues. The V end was cut by 3 bases, the J end by 3 bases, with 12 bases between. The germline gives CDR1 DFQATT, CDR2 SNEGSKA (reference sequence). The CDR3 sequence: CSASRGGNKNIQYF. In DNA form, the CDR3 reads TGCAGTGCTAGTCGTGGGGGGAACAAAAACATTCAGTACTTC.

This clonotype showed up just a few times. J is TRBJ2-7 and V is TRBV5-5; TRBD1 might be the D (7 bases). Trimming cost V 3 bases and J 7 bases, with 20 bases left between them. The germline gives CDR1 SGHKS, CDR2 YYEKEE (reference sequence). The CDR3 is 15 amino acids. CDR3 bases: TGTGCCAGCAGCTCCAACAGGGGACTTATGTATGAGCAGTACTTC. Translated: CASSSNRGLMYEQYF.

The chain couples TRBV11-2 to TRBJ1-3; 7 positions match TRBD1. The germline CDR1 and CDR2 sequences are SGHAT and FQNNGV. V lost 6 bases to trimming and J lost 3 bases; unmatched junction nucleotides: 5. The CDR3 has 14 residues. The CDR3 DNA follows: TGTGCCAGCAGTCTGCAGGGGGGTGGAAACACCATATATTTT. Protein product: CASSLQGGGNTIYF.

This clonotype showed up just a few times. The rearrangement uses TRBV12-3 or TRBV12-4 and TRBJ1-2; no definite D call. The CDR3 is 12 amino acids. V was trimmed by 3 bases and J by 3 bases, leaving 5 bases between them. CDR3 region: CASSFGYYGYTF. CDR3 in DNA: TGTGCCAGCAGTTTCGGGTACTATGGCTACACCTTC.

The gene calls are TRBV5-1 and TRBJ2-3; D is unresolved. The CDR3 has 14 amino acids. The germline V and J ends were trimmed by 5 bases and 6 bases, with 16 bases remaining between them. Germline CDR1 and CDR2: SGHRS and YFSETQ. This chain's CDR3 is CASSRTPPRDTQYF. CDR3 nucleotides: TGCGCCAGCAGTCGGACCCCTCCGCGGGATACGCAGTATTTT.

This clonotype was found a few times. The genes are TRBV5-1 and TRBJ1-1, with 8 bases matching TRBD1. There are 12 residues in the CDR3. Germline loops: CDR1 SGHRS, CDR2 YFSETQ. V was clipped by 2 bases and J by 10 bases; unmatched bases: 4. This CDR3 is CASSLGQGGAFF. The CDR3 DNA reads as TGCGCCAGCAGCTTAGGACAGGGCGGAGCTTTCTTT. Variable domain in full (rest from reference TRBV5-1 and TRBJ1-1): KAGVTQTPRYLIKTRGQQVTLSCSPISGHRSVSWYQQTPGQGLQFLFEYFSETQRNKGNFPGRFSGRQFSNSRSEMNVSTLELGDSALYLCASSLGQGGAFFGQGTRLTVV.

This clonotype was seen a handful of times. V gene TRBV5-4 combines with J gene TRBJ1-1; TRBD1 matches 11 bases. Germline V CDR1 and CDR2: SGHNT, YYREEE (reference sequence). This CDR3 region has 17 residues. Trimming removed 0 bases from V and 5 bases from J; junction bases left unmatched: 9. CDR3 DNA: TGTGCCAGCAGCTTGGCCGTAACGGGGACAGGGGGGACTGAAGCTTTCTTT. Translating it yields CASSLAVTGTGGTEAFF.